The rows below give T cell receptor beta chains drawn from one sample of a study of T cell repertoires in cytomegalovirus infection. TCRdb passed the reads through MiXCR, listing each CDR3 protein once. The top ten clones hold around 2.8% of a sample with more than 650,000 distinct CDR3 sequences, about 40% of them seen once. The source material was PBMCs. These TCRs come from a human donor in good health (CMV status not recorded). Some clones in this sample may be carry-over from other donors' samples. CDR3s include the opening cysteine and the closing phenylalanine or tryptophan. The D gene is left open where the match is weak. The size entry is marked missing in some rows and otherwise reads once, few, many or a size class.

v_call	j_call	clone_size	d_call	cdr3_aa	cdr3_nt
TRBV27	TRBJ1-6	.	.	CASSLWSSYNSPLHF	TGTGCCAGCAGTCTGTGGAGCTCCTATAATTCACCCCTCCACTTT
TRBV4-1	TRBJ2-1	.	TRBD1	CASSQDRTGGYNEQFF	TGCGCCAGCAGCCAAGACCGGACAGGGGGCTACAATGAGCAGTTCTTC
TRBV6-1	TRBJ1-1	.	.	CASSDGQLNTEAFF	TGTGCCAGCAGTGACGGTCAGTTGAACACTGAAGCTTTCTTT
TRBV20-1	TRBJ2-5	few	.	CSARDLRRGRAAGETQYF	TGCAGTGCTAGAGATCTGAGAAGGGGGAGGGCCGCCGGAGAGACCCAGTACTTC
TRBV3-1	TRBJ1-3	.	.	CASSQSRVTSGNTIYF	TGTGCCAGCAGCCAAAGCAGGGTGACCTCTGGAAACACCATATATTTT
TRBV12-3/TRBV12-4	TRBJ1-2	.	.	CASSRGRSNLDYGYTF	TGTGCCAGTAGCCGGGGGAGGAGTAACTTGGACTATGGCTACACCTTC
TRBV12-3/TRBV12-4	TRBJ1-1	many	.	CASRVLPNTEAFF	TGTGCCAGCAGAGTACTGCCGAACACTGAAGCTTTCTTT
TRBV12-3/TRBV12-4	TRBJ2-5	few	.	CASSKTLKETQYF	TGTGCCAGCAGTAAGACTCTAAAAGAGACCCAGTACTTC
TRBV20-1	TRBJ2-1	.	.	CSARDGLGGIEQFF	TGCAGTGCTAGAGATGGACTTGGTGGCATTGAGCAGTTCTTC
TRBV6-5	TRBJ1-1	.	.	CASSFQGVMNTEAFF	TGTGCCAGCAGTTTCCAGGGAGTCATGAACACTGAAGCTTTCTTT
TRBV7-9	TRBJ2-2	.	.	CASSLAVTSWENTGELFF	TGTGCCAGCAGCTTAGCCGTTACGTCGTGGGAGAACACCGGGGAGCTGTTTTTT
TRBV7-2	TRBJ2-7	.	.	CASRPPRPGSYEQYF	TGTGCCAGCAGACCGCCCCGACCGGGGTCCTACGAGCAGTACTTC
TRBV7-8	TRBJ1-1	many	TRBD1	CASSPGTATEAFF	TGTGCCAGCAGCCCCGGGACAGCAACTGAAGCTTTCTTT
TRBV20-1	TRBJ2-5	.	TRBD2	CSAGLLTSGVEETQYF	TGCAGTGCTGGATTGCTGACTAGCGGGGTGGAAGAGACCCAGTACTTC
TRBV28	TRBJ2-2	few	.	CASSTRLTTGELFF	TGTGCCAGCAGCACTCGACTTACCACCGGGGAGCTGTTTTTT
TRBV12-3/TRBV12-4	TRBJ2-1	.	TRBD1	CASRSDGTGRGQFF	TGTGCCAGCAGAAGTGACGGGACAGGGAGAGGGCAGTTCTTC
TRBV28	TRBJ2-7	.	TRBD2	CASSFLGGSVYEQYF	TGTGCCAGCAGTTTCCTAGGCGGGAGCGTCTACGAGCAGTACTTC
TRBV4-1	TRBJ1-2	.	.	CASSPRGGNYGYTF	TGCGCCAGCAGCCCGCGGGGAGGGAACTATGGCTACACCTTC
TRBV11-3	TRBJ2-5	few	TRBD2	CASSSIGTSGTGRQETQYF	TGTGCCAGCAGCTCCATCGGGACTAGCGGGACAGGCCGGCAAGAGACCCAGTACTTC
TRBV6-8	TRBJ2-1	.	TRBD1	CASSTGVLSYNEQFF	TGTGCCAGTAGTACAGGGGTCCTTAGTTACAATGAGCAGTTCTTC
TRBV7-9	TRBJ2-7	few	TRBD1	CASSSRGPGEQYF	TGTGCCAGCAGCTCCAGGGGGCCCGGCGAGCAGTACTTC
TRBV5-1	TRBJ2-5	.	.	CASSLDRPETQYF	TGCGCCAGCAGCTTGGACCGACCGGAGACCCAGTACTTC
TRBV12-3/TRBV12-4	TRBJ2-5	few	.	CASSPATGRVETQYF	TGTGCCAGCAGTCCCGCGACCGGAAGGGTCGAGACCCAGTACTTC
TRBV6-1	TRBJ1-5	.	.	CASSVGTDYQPQHF	TGTGCCAGCAGCGTTGGGACTGATTATCAGCCCCAGCATTTT
TRBV12-3/TRBV12-4	TRBJ2-6	many	.	CASSLNGANVLTF	TGTGCCAGCAGTTTAAACGGGGCCAACGTCCTGACTTTC
TRBV5-4	TRBJ1-4	few	.	CASSSTRQPPGKLFF	TGTGCCAGCAGCTCTACCCGACAGCCTCCTGGGAAACTGTTTTTT
TRBV7-2	TRBJ2-2	.	.	CASSSGQDYTGELFF	TGTGCCAGCAGCTCGGGACAAGACTACACCGGGGAGCTGTTTTTT
TRBV7-2	TRBJ2-5	few	.	CASSWSGQETQYF	TGTGCCAGCAGCTGGAGCGGCCAAGAGACCCAGTACTTC
TRBV28	TRBJ2-1	few	TRBD1	CASYDRASYNEQFF	TGTGCCAGCTACGACAGGGCCTCCTACAATGAGCAGTTCTTC
TRBV7-2	TRBJ2-7	many	TRBD2	CASSRGLAISSYEQYF	TGTGCCAGCAGCCGGGGACTAGCGATAAGCTCCTACGAGCAGTACTTC
TRBV7-8	TRBJ2-7	few	.	CASSPPGPPYEQYF	TGTGCCAGCAGCCCCCCCGGGCCCCCCTACGAGCAGTACTTC
TRBV12-5	TRBJ2-2	few	.	CASGDRNTGELFF	TGTGCTAGTGGGGACAGGAACACCGGGGAGCTGTTTTTT
TRBV14	TRBJ1-1	.	.	CASSQDERTVAFF	TGTGCCAGCAGCCAAGACGAGCGGACTGTAGCTTTCTTT
TRBV4-1	TRBJ2-5	.	TRBD2	CASSQGLAGTGVAETQYF	TGCGCCAGCAGCCAAGGACTAGCGGGGACAGGAGTCGCGGAGACCCAGTACTTC
TRBV6-1	TRBJ2-2	.	.	CASGTTGELFF	TGTGCCAGCGGGACGACCGGGGAGCTGTTTTTT
TRBV6-2/TRBV6-3	TRBJ2-7	.	.	CASSYAAGEYF	TGTGCCAGCAGTTACGCGGCAGGCGAGTACTTC
TRBV28	TRBJ1-1	few	.	CASMGNTEAFF	TGTGCCAGCATGGGGAACACTGAAGCTTTCTTT
TRBV7-9	TRBJ2-1	.	.	CASSGKLGGQWNNEQFF	TGTGCCAGCAGCGGAAAGCTAGGGGGACAATGGAACAATGAGCAGTTCTTC
TRBV20-1	TRBJ1-1	few	TRBD1	CSVPPGDRGWSTEAFF	TGCAGTGTTCCCCCTGGGGACAGGGGATGGAGCACTGAAGCTTTCTTT
TRBV7-8	TRBJ1-2	.	.	CASSLDRSSTYGYTF	TGTGCCAGCAGCTTAGATCGATCCAGCACCTATGGCTACACCTTC
TRBV6-1	TRBJ2-7	.	.	CASSGELLPGELGNYEQYF	TGTGCCAGCAGTGGCGAATTACTCCCCGGGGAGCTAGGGAACTACGAGCAGTACTTC
TRBV7-2	TRBJ2-5	few	TRBD2	CASSPPAGLIKETQYF	TGTGCCAGCAGCCCCCCGGCGGGACTAATAAAAGAGACCCAGTACTTC
TRBV12-3/TRBV12-4	TRBJ1-5	many	TRBD1	CASSSDRGDQPQHF	TGTGCCAGCAGCTCGGACAGGGGGGATCAGCCCCAGCATTTT
TRBV12-3/TRBV12-4	TRBJ2-6	.	.	CASSRESSGANVLTF	TGTGCCAGCAGTCGCGAGAGCTCTGGGGCCAACGTCCTGACTTTC
TRBV12-3/TRBV12-4	TRBJ1-2	.	.	CASSLTAAGLYGHTF	TGTGCCAGCAGTTTAACGGCCGCGGGACTCTATGGCCACACCTTC